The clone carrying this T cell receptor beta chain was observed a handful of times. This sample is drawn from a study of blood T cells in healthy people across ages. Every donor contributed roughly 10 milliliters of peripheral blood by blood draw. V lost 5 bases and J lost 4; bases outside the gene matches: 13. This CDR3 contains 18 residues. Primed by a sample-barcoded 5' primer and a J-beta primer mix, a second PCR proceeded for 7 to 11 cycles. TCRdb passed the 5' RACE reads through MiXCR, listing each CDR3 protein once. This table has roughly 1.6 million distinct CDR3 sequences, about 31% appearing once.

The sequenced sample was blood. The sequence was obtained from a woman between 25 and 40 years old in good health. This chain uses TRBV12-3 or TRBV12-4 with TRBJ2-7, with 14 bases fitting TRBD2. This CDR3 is CASSLNLRTSGRTYEQYF. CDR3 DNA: TGTGCCAGCAGTCTAAACCTCCGGACTAGCGGGAGGACTTACGAGCAGTACTTC.